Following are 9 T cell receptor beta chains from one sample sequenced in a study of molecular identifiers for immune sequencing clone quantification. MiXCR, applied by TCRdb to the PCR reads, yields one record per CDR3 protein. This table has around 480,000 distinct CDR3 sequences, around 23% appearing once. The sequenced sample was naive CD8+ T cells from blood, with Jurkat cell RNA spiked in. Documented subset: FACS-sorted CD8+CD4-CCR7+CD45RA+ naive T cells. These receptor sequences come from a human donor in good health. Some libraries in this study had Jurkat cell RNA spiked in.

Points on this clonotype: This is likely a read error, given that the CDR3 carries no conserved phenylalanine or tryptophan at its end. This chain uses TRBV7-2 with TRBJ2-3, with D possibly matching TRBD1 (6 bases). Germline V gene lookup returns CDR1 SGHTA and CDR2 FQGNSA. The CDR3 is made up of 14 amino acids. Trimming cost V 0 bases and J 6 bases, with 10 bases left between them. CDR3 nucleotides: TGTGCCAGCAGCTTAGCGTGGGGGCCGGATACGCAGTATTAT. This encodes CASSLAWGPDTQYY.

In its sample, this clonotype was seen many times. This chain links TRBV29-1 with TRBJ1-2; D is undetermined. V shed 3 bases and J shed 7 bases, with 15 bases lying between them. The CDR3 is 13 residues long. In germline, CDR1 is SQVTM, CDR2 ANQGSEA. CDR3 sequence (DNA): TGCAGCGTTGAGGGCAGCCCCTATTTTGGCTACACCTTC. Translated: CSVEGSPYFGYTF.

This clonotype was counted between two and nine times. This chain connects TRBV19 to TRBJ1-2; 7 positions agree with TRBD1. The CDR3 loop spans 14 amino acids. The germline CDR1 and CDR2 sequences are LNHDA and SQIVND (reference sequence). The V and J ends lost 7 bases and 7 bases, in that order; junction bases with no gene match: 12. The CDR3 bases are TGTGCCAGTACCCGCGGCCAGGGGGGAAGTGGCTACACCTTC. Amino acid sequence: CASTRGQGGSGYTF.

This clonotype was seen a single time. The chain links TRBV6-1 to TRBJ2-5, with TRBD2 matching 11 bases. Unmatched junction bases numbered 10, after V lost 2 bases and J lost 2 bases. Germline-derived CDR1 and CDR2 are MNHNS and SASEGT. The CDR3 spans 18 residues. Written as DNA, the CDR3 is TGTGCCAGCAGTGAACCCCTAGCGGGGGGTGATATTCAAGAGACCCAGTACTTC. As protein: CASSEPLAGGDIQETQYF.

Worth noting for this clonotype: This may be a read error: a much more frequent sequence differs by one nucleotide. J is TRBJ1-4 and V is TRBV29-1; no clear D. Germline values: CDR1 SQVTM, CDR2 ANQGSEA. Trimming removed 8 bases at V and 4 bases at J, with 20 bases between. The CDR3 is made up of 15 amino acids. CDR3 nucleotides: TGCAGCCCGAGAATGGGCCGGGCCCTTAATGAAAAACTGTTTTTT. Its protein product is CSPRMGRALNEKLFF.

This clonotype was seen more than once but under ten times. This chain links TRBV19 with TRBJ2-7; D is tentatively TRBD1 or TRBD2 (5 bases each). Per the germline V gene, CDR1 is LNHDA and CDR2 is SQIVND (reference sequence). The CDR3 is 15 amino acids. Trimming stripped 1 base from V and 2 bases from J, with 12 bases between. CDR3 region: CASSIGTGTTYEQYF. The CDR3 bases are TGTGCCAGTAGTATAGGGACCGGGACGACCTACGAGCAGTACTTC.

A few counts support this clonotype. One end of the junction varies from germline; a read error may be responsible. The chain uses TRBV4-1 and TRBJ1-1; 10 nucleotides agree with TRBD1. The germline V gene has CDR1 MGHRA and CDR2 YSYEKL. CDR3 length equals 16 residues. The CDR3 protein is CASNQPGQGIYTEAFF. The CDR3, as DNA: TGCGCCAGCAACCAACCGGGACAGGGGATATACACTGAAGCTTTCTTT.

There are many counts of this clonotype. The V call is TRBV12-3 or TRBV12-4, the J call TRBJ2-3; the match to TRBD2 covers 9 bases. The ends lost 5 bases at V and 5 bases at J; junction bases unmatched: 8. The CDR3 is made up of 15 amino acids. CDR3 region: CASSVDGSGRDTQYF. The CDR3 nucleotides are TGTGCCAGCAGTGTCGATGGTAGCGGGAGAGATACGCAGTATTTT.

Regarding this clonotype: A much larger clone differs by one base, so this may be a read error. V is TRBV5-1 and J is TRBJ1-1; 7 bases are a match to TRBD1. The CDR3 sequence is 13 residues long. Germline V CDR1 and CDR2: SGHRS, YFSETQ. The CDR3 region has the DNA TGCGCCAGCGGGGACAGAGCGAACACTGGAGCTTTCTTT. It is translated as CASGDRANTGAFF.